The clone carrying this T cell receptor beta chain has a count of ten or more. Its target is not known. In making diagnoses, clinical symptoms, serum thyroxine and TRAb, thyroid ultrasound and orbital computed tomography were all used. The data originate from a study of T cells in Graves' hyperthyroidism and ophthalmopathy. Whole-study findings and limits: Ophthalmopathy prediction by the model preceded onset by a median roughly 6 months.

The trim removed 10 bases at V and 3 bases at J, leaving 7 bases unmatched. The CDR3 has 14 amino acids. Germline CDR1 and CDR2: LGHDT and YNNKEL (reference sequence). From RNA transcripts, TCR beta CDR3 regions were amplified. Carried out on the TCR CDR3, a first-round RT-PCR used the HTBI primer set. TCRdb ran MiXCR on the multiplex PCR reads and lists one entry per CDR3 protein. This table has approximately 200,000 distinct CDR3 sequences, about 17% appearing once. Sequenced: blood. The rearrangement joins TRBV3-1 to TRBJ2-1, with 9 bases lining up with TRBD2. This sequence originates from a man in his forties or fifties with Graves' hyperthyroidism. CDR3 protein: CATAGGPVYNEQFF. The CDR3 nucleotides are TGTGCCACCGCGGGGGGGCCTGTCTACAATGAGCAGTTCTTC.